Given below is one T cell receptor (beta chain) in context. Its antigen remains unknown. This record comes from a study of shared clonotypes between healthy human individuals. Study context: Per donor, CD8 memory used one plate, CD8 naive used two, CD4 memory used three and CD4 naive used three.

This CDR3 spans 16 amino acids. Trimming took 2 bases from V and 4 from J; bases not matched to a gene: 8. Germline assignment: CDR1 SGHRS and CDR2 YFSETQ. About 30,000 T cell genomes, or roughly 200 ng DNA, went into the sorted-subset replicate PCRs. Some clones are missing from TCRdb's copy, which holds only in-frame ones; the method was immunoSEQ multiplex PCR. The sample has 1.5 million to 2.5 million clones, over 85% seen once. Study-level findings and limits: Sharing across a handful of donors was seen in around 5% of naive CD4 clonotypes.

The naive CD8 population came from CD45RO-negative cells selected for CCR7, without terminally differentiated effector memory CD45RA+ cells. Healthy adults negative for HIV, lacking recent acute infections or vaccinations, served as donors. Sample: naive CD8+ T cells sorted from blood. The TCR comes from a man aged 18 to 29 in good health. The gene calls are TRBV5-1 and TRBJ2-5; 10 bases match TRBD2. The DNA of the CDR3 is TGCGCCAGCAGCTTCGGAGTAGCGGGAGGCGGAGAGACCCAGTACTTC. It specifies CASSFGVAGGGETQYF.